What follows is one TCR beta chain and its context. This table comes from immunoSEQ multiplex PCR, and its TCRdb copy is limited to in-frame clones, with some not included. The data hold around 250,000 clones, with 80% to 90% observed a single time. The sample is drawn from a study of blood T cell repertoires in COVID-19. Germline CDR1 is SGHTA and CDR2 is FQGNSA. V trimming: 3 bases; J trimming: 5 bases; junction bases outside the gene matches: 12. CDR3 length: 17 amino acids. The chain links TRBV7-2 to TRBJ2-1, with 8 bases fitting TRBD2. This clonotype was obtained from a man in his 60s with acute or convalescent COVID-19. Sample: peripheral blood. The CDR3 sequence is CASSFGGASGLDNEQFF. The DNA of the CDR3 is TGTGCCAGCAGCTTCGGAGGTGCTAGCGGGCTTGACAATGAGCAGTTCTTC. Complete variable domain (other parts from reference TRBV7-2 and TRBJ2-1): GAGVSQSPSNKVTEKGKDVELRCDPISGHTALYWYRQSLGQGLEFLIYFQGNSAPDKSGLPSDRFSAERTGGSVSTLTIQRTQQEDSAVYLCASSFGGASGLDNEQFFGPGTRLTVL.